The 9 T cell receptor beta chains below were found in one sample sequenced in a study of technical replicates of blood from several donors. The table came from immunoSEQ multiplex PCR; TCRdb's copy has only in-frame clones and leaves some out. The table records more than 65,000 clones, around 94% of them present only once. The sample comprised T cells isolated from PBMCs. All receptors come from a human donor in good health.

The V gene is TRBV4-1, the J gene TRBJ2-2, with a tentative D call TRBD2 (6 bases). The CDR3 is made up of 12 amino acids. Trimming pared 4 bases from V and 9 bases from J, leaving 9 bases between. Germline V gives CDR1 MGHRA, CDR2 YSYEKL. The CDR3 DNA reads as TGCGCCAGCAGCCTGGGGACTTGGGAGCTGTTTTTT. It encodes CASSLGTWELFF.

The CDR3 bases are TGTGCCAGCAGCTTACCCCGGGCGGAGGGATCTTACGAGCAGTACTTC. This codes for CASSLPRAEGSYEQYF. The chain carries TRBV7-8 and TRBJ2-7; perhaps TRBD2 as D (6 bases). The CDR3 loop spans 16 amino acids. Per the germline V gene, CDR1 is SGHVS and CDR2 is FQNEAQ. V dropped 2 bases and J dropped 4 bases, with 18 bases sitting between them.

Here the CDR3 reads CASSSKSGGYGYTF. The DNA of the CDR3 is TGTGCCAGCAGTTCAAAATCCGGGGGTTATGGCTACACCTTC. The chain has TRBV7-2 and TRBJ1-2; TRBD1 might be the D (5 bases). Germline V lookup: CDR1 SGHTA, CDR2 FQGNSA. V lost 6 bases to trimming and J lost 5 bases, with 16 bases between them. The CDR3 length is 14 residues.

The gene calls are TRBV5-6 and TRBJ2-7; maybe TRBD2 (5 bases). Looked up from germline, CDR1 is SGHDT and CDR2 is YYEEEE. The CDR3 runs to 14 residues. The V and J ends lost 4 bases and 0 bases respectively, with 11 bases between them. This chain's CDR3 is CASSVYGISYEQYF. In DNA form, the CDR3 reads TGTGCCAGCAGCGTTTACGGGATCTCCTACGAGCAGTACTTC.

The chain links TRBV11-3 to TRBJ2-1; 9 positions agree with TRBD1. The CDR3 length is 19 residues. With 5 bases clipped from V and 4 bases from J, the junction kept 18 bases outside the gene matches. The germline gives CDR1 SGHNT, CDR2 YENEEA. CDR3 protein: CASSTTFDHRGQGYNEQFF. The CDR3 coding sequence is TGTGCCAGCAGCACAACATTCGACCACCGGGGACAGGGATACAATGAGCAGTTCTTC.

J is TRBJ1-2 and V is TRBV5-8; 9 nucleotides line up with TRBD1. CDR1 and CDR2 (germline): SGHTS, YDEGEE. This CDR3 has 15 amino acids. The ends lost 4 bases at V and 6 bases at J; junction bases unmatched: 10. The CDR3 DNA is TGTGCCAGCAGCGGGACAGGGTGGTTTAGAGATGGCTACACCTTC. Encoded protein: CASSGTGWFRDGYTF.

J is TRBJ2-1 and V is TRBV5-1; TRBD2 matches 14 bases. J was trimmed by 7 bases and V by 4 bases; bases with no gene match: 7. This CDR3 is 16 amino acids long. The germline V gene has CDR1 SGHRS and CDR2 YFSETQ. CDR3 bases: TGCGCCAGCAGCCCTAGACTAGCGGGAGGGGGGAATGAGCAGTTCTTC. As protein: CASSPRLAGGGNEQFF.

The V and J genes are TRBV18 and TRBJ1-1, with 7 positions matching TRBD1. This CDR3 has 14 residues. CDR1 is KGHSH, CDR2 LQKENI, per germline. V lost 4 bases to trimming and J lost 1 base; unmatched junction nucleotides: 3. CDR3 amino acids: CASSLGTANTEAFF. The CDR3 DNA sequence: TGTGCCAGCTCACTCGGGACAGCGAACACTGAAGCTTTCTTT.

V gene TRBV7-9 combines with J gene TRBJ2-2; 10 bases fit TRBD2. Trimming at V came to 5 bases and at J to 3 bases, leaving 15 bases not matched to a gene. CDR3 size: 19 residues. Germline V CDR1 and CDR2: SEHNR, FQNEAQ (reference sequence). As DNA, the CDR3 is TGTGCCAGCAGCCACAAATGGGCTAGCGGGAGTAGGCACACCGGGGAGCTGTTTTTT. Its protein is CASSHKWASGSRHTGELFF. Using reference TRBV7-9 and TRBJ2-2 for the parts outside the CDR3, the full variable domain is DTGVSQNPRHKITKRGQNVTFRCDPISEHNRLYWYRQTLGQGPEFLTYFQNEAQLEKSRLLSDRFSAERPKGSFSTLEIQRTEQGDSAMYLCASSHKWASGSRHTGELFFGEGSRLTVL.